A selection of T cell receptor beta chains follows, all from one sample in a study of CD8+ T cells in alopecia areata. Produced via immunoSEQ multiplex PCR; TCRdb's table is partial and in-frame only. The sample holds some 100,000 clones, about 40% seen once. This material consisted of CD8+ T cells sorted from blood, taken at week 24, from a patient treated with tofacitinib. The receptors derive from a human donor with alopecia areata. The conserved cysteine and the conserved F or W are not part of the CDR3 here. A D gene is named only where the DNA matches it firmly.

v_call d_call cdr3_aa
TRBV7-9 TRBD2 ASSPEGGLARYEQY
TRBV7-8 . ASSFLRGVTDEQY
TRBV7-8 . ASTLQGSGHEQY
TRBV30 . AWSVGGLALEAF
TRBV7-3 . ASRRLPGTPEAF
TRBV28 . ATSTPAENEQY
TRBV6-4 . ASSDDENTGELF
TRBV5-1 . ASSLEAGSYEQY
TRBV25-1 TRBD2 ASRTDVSAGWEGEQY
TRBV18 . ASSPRDNPYEQY
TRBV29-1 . SVAGFLDTQY
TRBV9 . ASSAAPRGTEAF
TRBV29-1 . SVEGGDLLYEQY
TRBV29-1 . SVMTGYTEAF
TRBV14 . ASSQPTGQFTEAF
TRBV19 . ASSITGQSSYNEQF
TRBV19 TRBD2 ASWGLAGDEQF
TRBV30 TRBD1 AWSHGQDNQPQH
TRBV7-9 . ASSPSGVGHGYT
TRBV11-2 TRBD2 ASSQSSGRAPTQY
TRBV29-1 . SVYESYEQY
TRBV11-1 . ASSQDLGAAAYEQY
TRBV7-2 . ASSLASRKGDTQY
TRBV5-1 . ASSLEGSNQPQH